This entry lists 9 T cell receptor beta chains sequenced from one sample in a study of T cells in women clearing cervical HPV infection listed by TCRdb under 2018. Libraries were made using the immunoSEQ multiplex PCR assay. In TCRdb, the immuneACCESS table is reduced to in-frame sequences with V and J assigned. These tables do not hold every clone; where another copy was compared, an unresolved V gene accounts for under half, and the others remain unexplained. The sample table holds around 30,000 clones. The top ten hold about 18% of the sample. Sequencing was performed on blood buffy coat. These receptors were obtained from a woman between 18 and 69 years old with a cervical HPV16 infection that either progressed to CIN3+ or cleared (not recorded which).

To note about this clone: The read halts 3 residues ahead of the CDR3 end, with the missing end drawn from the germline J gene. The chain employs TRBV20-1 and TRBJ2-1; tentative D call: TRBD1 (6 bases). This CDR3 is built from 14 residues. Germline V gene lookup returns CDR1 DFQATT and CDR2 SNEGSKA (reference sequence). Deletions cut 3 bases from V and 3 bases from J, with 12 bases between. The CDR3 bases that were read are TGCAGTGCTAGTTGGACAGAGAACTACAATGAG. It encodes CSASWTENYNE. The CDR3 in full is CSASWTENYNEQFF.

This chain's CDR3 is CASTRDSRQPQHF. The sequenced CDR3 bases are TGTGCCAGTACCCGGGACAGCCGACAGCCC. The chain has TRBV19 and TRBJ1-5; 7 positions agree with TRBD1. The sequence runs out 3 residues before the end of the CDR3; the remainder is reconstructed from the germline J gene. Germline CDR1 is LNHDA and CDR2 is SQIVND (reference sequence). Trimming cost V 7 bases and J 7 bases; bases outside gene matches: 7. The CDR3 extends over 13 amino acids. Full variable domain (rest looked up from reference TRBV19 and TRBJ1-5): DGGITQSPKYLFRKEGQNVTLSCEQNLNHDAMYWYRQDPGQGLRLIYYSQIVNDFQKGDIAEGYSVSREKKESFPLTVTSAQKNPTAFYLCASTRDSRQPQHFGDGTRLSIL.

To note about this clone: The CDR3 extends 3 residues past the end of the read, so its final part is completed from the germline J gene. The V call is TRBV5-1, the J call TRBJ2-3; D is uncertain. V was cut by 4 bases and J by 1 base, with 10 bases left in between. The germline CDR1 and CDR2 sequences are SGHRS and YFSETQ. This CDR3 is built from 14 residues. CDR3 in amino acids: CASSASEGTDTQYF. The part of the CDR3 DNA that was read is TGCGCCAGCAGCGCATCTGAGGGCACAGATACG.

With respect to this clone: The CDR3 extends 3 residues past the end of the read, so its final part is completed from the germline J gene. This chain links TRBV18 with TRBJ1-1; TRBD1 aligns across 7 bases. The CDR3 has 15 amino acids. Trimming cost V 3 bases and J 3 bases; bases outside gene matches: 7. Per germline, CDR1 KGHSH and CDR2 LQKENI. The CDR3: CASSPMGQPYTEAFF. The DNA read from the CDR3 is TGTGCCAGCTCACCTATGGGACAGCCGTACACTGAA.

Turning to this clone: The read terminates 3 residues before the CDR3 end, so the remaining end is supplied by the germline J gene. The gene calls are TRBV19 and TRBJ1-3; the match to TRBD1 covers 10 bases. Germline CDR1 and CDR2: LNHDA and SQIVND (reference sequence). With 9 bases clipped from V and 0 bases from J, the junction kept 8 bases outside the gene matches. The CDR3 totals 16 residues. The CDR3 bases that were read are TGTGCCAGCAAGACAGGGGGCCCTAGCTCTGGAAACACC. Protein: CASKTGGPSSGNT. The entire CDR3 sequence reads CASKTGGPSSGNTIYF.

Remarks on this clone: The CDR3 end falls 3 residues outside the read, so it is completed with the germline J gene. The V call is TRBV2, the J call TRBJ2-5, with D perhaps TRBD1 (6 bases). Germline V lookup: CDR1 SNHLY, CDR2 FYNNEI. This CDR3 spans 13 amino acids. The V gene lost 1 base and the J gene lost 3 bases, with 6 bases spanning the gap. CDR3 DNA, as far as it was read: TGTGCCAGCAGTGAAGGGACAGAAGAGACC. Its protein product is CASSEGTEET. In full, the CDR3 is CASSEGTEETQYF.

With respect to this clone: Read data end 3 residues before the CDR3 end; the end is taken from the germline J gene. The genes are TRBV5-1 and TRBJ2-4; 11 bases agree with TRBD1. Germline CDR1 and CDR2: SGHRS and YFSETQ. The CDR3 has 16 residues. This chain's CDR3 is CASSLAIGQGASSQYF. The CDR3 bases that were read are TGCGCCAGCAGCTTGGCCATAGGACAGGGGGCTAGTAGT.

Comments on this clone: The read ends 3 residues before the CDR3 terminus; that terminus is restored from the germline J gene. The chain uses TRBV7-2 and TRBJ2-3; D not certain. The CDR3 is 14 amino acids. Germline values: CDR1 SGHTA, CDR2 FQGNSA. The covered CDR3 bases are TGTGCCAGCAGCTCCTCAAGGTACCAAGAGACG. It codes for CASSSSRYQET. The whole CDR3 sequence is CASSSSRYQETQYF.

To note about this clone: Coverage ceases 3 residues before the CDR3 finishes, and the germline J gene fills in the end. The chain recombines TRBV7-8 with TRBJ2-7, with D maybe TRBD1 (6 bases). CDR1 is SGHVS and CDR2 is FQNEAQ in the germline V gene. Trimming stripped 5 bases from V and 0 bases from J, with 14 bases between. This CDR3 is built from 15 residues. The CDR3 reads CASSVRDTVSYEQYF. CDR3 bases read: TGTGCCAGCAGCGTCCGGGACACCGTCTCCTACGAG.